Sequencing of this T cell receptor (beta chain) was carried out in a study of blood T cell repertoires in COVID-19. V shed 1 base and J shed 6 bases, with 11 bases lying between them. This CDR3 region has 14 residues. Germline values: CDR1 SGDLS, CDR2 YYNGEE. In the authors' methods: Cell counts per sample came from amplifying reference gene primers. The method was immunoSEQ multiplex PCR; TCRdb's version includes in-frame clones alone and lacks a portion of them. D and trimming were read from the DNA, whereas the V and J calls and clone size are those reported in that table. Here the sample spans around 140,000 clones, 80% to 85% being singletons.

The material sequenced was peripheral blood. This chain connects TRBV9 to TRBJ2-1, with D maybe TRBD2 (6 bases). The sequence derives from a human donor in a cohort sampled during active COVID-19. As DNA, the CDR3 is TGTGCCAGCAGCGTATCAACGGGAGCCAATGAGCAGTTCTTC. The encoded protein is CASSVSTGANEQFF.